The entry below describes one TCR beta chain. Its antigen is undetermined. Within the sample, other DNA sequences also encode this same CDR3. All of the isolated RNA was reverse transcribed, so expressed TCRB transcripts were sequenced. Libraries were prepared by immunoSEQ multiplex PCR; TCRdb keeps only in-frame clonotypes and omits some of them. This sample has 130,000 to 150,000 clones; approximately 9.2% occur once, and the top ten carry approximately 0.68%. CDR3 size: 13 residues. The germline V and J ends were trimmed by 0 bases and 2 bases, with 5 bases remaining between them. Germline assignment: CDR1 SGDLS and CDR2 YYNGEE. These data come from a study of beta chain features in type 1 diabetes. Study results and caveats: In cDNA sequencing, cells with high TCR expression could be over-represented. Researchers reported that naive, central memory and Treg TCRB repertoires appeared more similar in patients than in healthy donors.

The sequence derives from a man aged 18 to 30 in good health. The sequenced sample was central memory CD4+ T cells from blood. V gene TRBV9 combines with J gene TRBJ2-5, with D hard to call. The CDR3 nucleotides are TGTGCCAGCAGCGTAGGCCAGCAAGAGACCCAGTACTTC. It yields the protein CASSVGQQETQYF.